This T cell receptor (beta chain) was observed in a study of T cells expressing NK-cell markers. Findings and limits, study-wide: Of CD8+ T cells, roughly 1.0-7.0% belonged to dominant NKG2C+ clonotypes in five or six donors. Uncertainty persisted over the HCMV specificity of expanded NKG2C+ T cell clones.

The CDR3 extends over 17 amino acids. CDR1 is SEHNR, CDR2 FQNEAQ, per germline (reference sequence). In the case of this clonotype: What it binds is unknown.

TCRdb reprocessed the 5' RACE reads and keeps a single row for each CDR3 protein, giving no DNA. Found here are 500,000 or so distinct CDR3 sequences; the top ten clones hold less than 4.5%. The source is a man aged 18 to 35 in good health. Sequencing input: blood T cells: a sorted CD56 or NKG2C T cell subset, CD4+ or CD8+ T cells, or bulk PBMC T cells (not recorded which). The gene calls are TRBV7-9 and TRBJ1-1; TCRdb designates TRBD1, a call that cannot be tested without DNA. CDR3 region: CASSLEPGQGRNTEAFF. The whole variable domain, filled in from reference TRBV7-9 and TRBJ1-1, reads DTGVSQNPRHKITKRGQNVTFRCDPISEHNRLYWYRQTLGQGPEFLTYFQNEAQLEKSRLLSDRFSAERPKGSFSTLEIQRTEQGDSAMYLCASSLEPGQGRNTEAFFGQGTRLTVV.